This T cell receptor (beta chain) was sequenced in a study of shared clonotypes between healthy human individuals. The study's findings and limits: Shared across several donors were about 4.8% of the naive CD4 clonotypes.

CDR3 length: 16 residues. V was clipped by 4 bases and J by 2 bases, with 19 bases between them. Germline lookup yields CDR1 SQVTM and CDR2 ANQGSEA. Cells designated naive CD8 were CD45RO-negative and were positively selected for CCR7, with terminally differentiated effector memory CD45RA+ cells excluded. Worth noting for this clone: What it binds is not known.

Sequenced by immunoSEQ multiplex PCR; TCRdb stores in-frame clones only, minus some. The data show approximately 600,000 clones, roughly 95% seen once. This TCR was sampled from a woman in her 30s in good health. The chain uses TRBV29-1 and TRBJ2-3, with D perhaps given as TRBD1 or TRBD2 (5 bases each). The material sequenced was naive CD8+ T cells sorted from blood. As DNA, the CDR3 is TGCAGCGTTGTATTGGCCGGGGCGGCAGTCACAGATACGCAGTATTTT. This encodes CSVVLAGAAVTDTQYF.